The sequence of this T cell receptor beta chain was determined in a study of blood T cell repertoires in COVID-19. The wider study: The origin of the acute and convalescent COVID-19 samples was the United States, Italy and Spain. Sample material is recorded as cDNA or gDNA derived from T cells, B-cell-depleted T cells, or PBMCs.

This CDR3 spans 15 amino acids. Trimming took off 7 bases at V and 2 bases at J, with 16 bases between the two ends. CDR1 is SGHRS and CDR2 is YFSETQ in the germline V gene. Per the original methods: Cell counts per sample came from amplifying reference gene primers. Clones were sequenced by immunoSEQ multiplex PCR, and TCRdb holds only the in-frame ones, with some missing. The DNA was the basis for D and trimming; V, J and clone size are from that table. The top ten clones hold approximately 1.1% of a sample with approximately 170,000 clones, around nine tenths of them seen once. J is TRBJ1-3 and V is TRBV5-1; D unresolved. The source material was peripheral blood. The sequence was collected from a man aged 25 to 40 with acute or convalescent COVID-19. The CDR3 sequence: CASAASILPGNTIYF. The CDR3 DNA is TGCGCCAGCGCAGCGTCGATATTGCCTGGAAACACCATATATTTT.